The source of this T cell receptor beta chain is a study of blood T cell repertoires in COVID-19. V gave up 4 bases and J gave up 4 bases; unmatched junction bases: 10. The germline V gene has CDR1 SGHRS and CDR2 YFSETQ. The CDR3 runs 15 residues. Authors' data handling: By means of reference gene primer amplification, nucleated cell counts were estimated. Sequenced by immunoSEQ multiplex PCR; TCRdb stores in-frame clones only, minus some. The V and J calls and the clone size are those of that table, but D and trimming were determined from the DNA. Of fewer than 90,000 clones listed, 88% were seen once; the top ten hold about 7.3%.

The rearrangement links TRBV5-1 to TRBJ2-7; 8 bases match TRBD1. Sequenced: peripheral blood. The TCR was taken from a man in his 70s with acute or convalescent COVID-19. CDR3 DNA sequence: TGCGCCAGCAGCACCCGGACAGGGTTGAGGTACGAGCAGTACTTC. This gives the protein CASSTRTGLRYEQYF.